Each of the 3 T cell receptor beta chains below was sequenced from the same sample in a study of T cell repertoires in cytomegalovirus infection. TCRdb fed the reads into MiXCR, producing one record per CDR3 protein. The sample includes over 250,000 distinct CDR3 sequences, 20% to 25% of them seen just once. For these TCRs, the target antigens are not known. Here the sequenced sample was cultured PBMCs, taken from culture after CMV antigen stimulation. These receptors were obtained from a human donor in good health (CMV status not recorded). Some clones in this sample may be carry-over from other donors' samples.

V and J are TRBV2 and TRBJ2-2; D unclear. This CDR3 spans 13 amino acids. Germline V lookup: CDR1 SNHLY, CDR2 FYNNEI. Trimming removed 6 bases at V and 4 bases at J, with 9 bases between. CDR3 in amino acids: CASSRIPTGELFF. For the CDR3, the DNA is TGTGCCAGCAGCAGGATCCCCACCGGGGAGCTGTTTTTT.

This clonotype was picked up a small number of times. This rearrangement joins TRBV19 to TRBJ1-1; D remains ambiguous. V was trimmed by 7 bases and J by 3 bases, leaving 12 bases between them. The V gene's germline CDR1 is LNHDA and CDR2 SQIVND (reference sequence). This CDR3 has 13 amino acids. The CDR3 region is CASTSQEDTEAFF. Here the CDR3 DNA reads TGTGCCAGTACCTCGCAGGAGGACACTGAAGCTTTCTTT.

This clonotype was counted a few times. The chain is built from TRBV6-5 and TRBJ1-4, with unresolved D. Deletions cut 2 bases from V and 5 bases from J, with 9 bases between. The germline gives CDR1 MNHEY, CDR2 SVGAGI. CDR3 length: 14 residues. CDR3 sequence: CASSYDRENEKLFF. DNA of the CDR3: TGTGCCAGCAGTTACGATAGGGAGAATGAAAAACTGTTTTTT.